These T cell receptor beta chains were read from a single sample in a study of beta chain features in type 1 diabetes. Using immunoSEQ multiplex PCR, the repertoire was profiled, and TCRdb retains in-frame clones only, with some absent. This table holds approximately 380,000 clones, about 16% found once. Input material: naive CD4+ T cells from blood. The receptors stem from a woman aged 18-29 years in good health. The CDR3 runs from the conserved cysteine through the conserved F or W. D genes are given only for firm matches. Not all rows give a size; the values are once, few, many and, for expanded clones, a class.

j_call v_call clone_size d_call cdr3_nt cdr3_aa
TRBJ2-1 TRBV4-2 NA TRBD2 TGTGCCAGCAGCCGCAATAGCGGGTCCTACAATGAGCAGTTCTTC CASSRNSGSYNEQFF
TRBJ1-5 TRBV28 NA NA TGTGCCAGCAGTTTTTTCCTCAATCAGCCCCAGCATTTT CASSFFLNQPQHF
TRBJ1-3 TRBV29-1 NA NA TGCAGCGTTGACAACAGGTCTGGAAACACCATATATTTT CSVDNRSGNTIYF
TRBJ1-2 TRBV29-1 few TRBD1 TGCAGCGTCGGGACAGATGGCTACACCTTC CSVGTDGYTF
TRBJ2-7 TRBV6-6 NA NA TGTGCCAGCACCGACCTCCAGGGCCCCTACGAGCAGTACTTC CASTDLQGPYEQYF
TRBJ1-1 TRBV6-6 few NA TGTGCCAGCAGCTTCCCAGGGGACACTGAAGCTTTCTTT CASSFPGDTEAFF
TRBJ1-5 TRBV29-1 few NA TGCAGCGTTGCCCGGGGGAGCAATCAGCCCCAGCATTTT CSVARGSNQPQHF
TRBJ1-5 TRBV14 NA NA TGTGCCAGCAGCCAAGATGGAGGGGCAAGGAATCAGCCCCAGCATTTT CASSQDGGARNQPQHF
TRBJ2-5 TRBV5-1 few NA TGCGCCAGCGCATACTCAGGGGTAGAGACCCAGTACTTC CASAYSGVETQYF
TRBJ1-2 TRBV5-4 NA TRBD1 TGTGCCAGCAGCTTCCTACGGACAGGATACAACTATGGCTACACCTTC CASSFLRTGYNYGYTF
TRBJ2-7 TRBV19 NA NA TGTGCCAGTAGTGATTATAACGAGAGGGCTTACGAGCAGTACTTC CASSDYNERAYEQYF